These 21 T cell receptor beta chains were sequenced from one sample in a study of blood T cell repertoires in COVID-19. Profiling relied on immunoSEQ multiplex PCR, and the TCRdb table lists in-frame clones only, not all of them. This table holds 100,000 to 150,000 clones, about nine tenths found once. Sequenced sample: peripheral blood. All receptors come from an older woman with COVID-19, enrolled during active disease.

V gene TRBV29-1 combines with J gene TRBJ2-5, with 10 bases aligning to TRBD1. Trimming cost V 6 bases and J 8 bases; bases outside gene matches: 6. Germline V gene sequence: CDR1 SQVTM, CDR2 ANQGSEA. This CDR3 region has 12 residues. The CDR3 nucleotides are TGCAGCGTAGACCGGGACAGGGGAACCCAGTACTTC. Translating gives CSVDRDRGTQYF.

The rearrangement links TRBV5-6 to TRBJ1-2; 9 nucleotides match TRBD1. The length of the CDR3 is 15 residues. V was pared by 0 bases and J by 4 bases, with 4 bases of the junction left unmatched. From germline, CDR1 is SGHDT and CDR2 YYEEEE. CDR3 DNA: TGTGCCAGCAGCTTGGTGGGACAGGGCAGCTATGGCTACACCTTC. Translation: CASSLVGQGSYGYTF.

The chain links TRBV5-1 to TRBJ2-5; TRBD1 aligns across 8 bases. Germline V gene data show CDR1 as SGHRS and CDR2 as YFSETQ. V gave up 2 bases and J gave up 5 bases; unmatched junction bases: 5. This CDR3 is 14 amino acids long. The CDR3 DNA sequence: TGCGCCAGCAGCTTTTTCCGGGACAGGGAGACCCAGTACTTC. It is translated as CASSFFRDRETQYF.

Written as DNA, the CDR3 is TGTGCCAGTTCAGGGTTATCAGGCAGTCAGCCCCAGCATTTT. The encoded protein is CASSGLSGSQPQHF. The chain is built from TRBV2 and TRBJ1-5, with D tentatively TRBD1 (5 bases). V was cut by 9 bases and J by 6 bases, with 18 bases left in between. Germline-derived CDR1 and CDR2 are SNHLY and FYNNEI. This CDR3 region has 14 residues.

The CDR3 is CASSRGLGTEAFF. CDR3 coding DNA: TGTGCCAGCAGCAGGGGGCTGGGCACTGAAGCTTTCTTT. J is TRBJ1-1 and V is TRBV2; 8 nucleotides line up with TRBD1. Unmatched junction bases numbered 4, after V lost 6 bases and J lost 4 bases. This CDR3 is built from 13 residues. Germline V gives CDR1 SNHLY, CDR2 FYNNEI. The variable domain in full, with the rest retrieved from reference TRBV2 and TRBJ1-1, is EPEVTQTPSHQVTQMGQEVILRCVPISNHLYFYWYRQILGQKVEFLVSFYNNEISEKSEIFDDQFSVERPDGSNFTLKIRSTKLEDSAMYFCASSRGLGTEAFFGQGTRLTVV.

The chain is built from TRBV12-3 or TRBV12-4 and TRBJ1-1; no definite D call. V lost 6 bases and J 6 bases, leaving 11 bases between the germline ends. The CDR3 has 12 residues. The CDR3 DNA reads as TGTGCCAGCAGCCCCGGGATTTCTGAAGCTTTCTTT. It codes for CASSPGISEAFF.

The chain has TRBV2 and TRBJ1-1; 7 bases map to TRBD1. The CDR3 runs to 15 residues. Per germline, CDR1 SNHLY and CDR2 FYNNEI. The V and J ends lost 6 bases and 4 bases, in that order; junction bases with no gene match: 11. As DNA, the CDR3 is TGTGCCAGCAGCCAAAACAGGGGTGGAGTCACTGAAGCTTTCTTT. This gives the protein CASSQNRGGVTEAFF.

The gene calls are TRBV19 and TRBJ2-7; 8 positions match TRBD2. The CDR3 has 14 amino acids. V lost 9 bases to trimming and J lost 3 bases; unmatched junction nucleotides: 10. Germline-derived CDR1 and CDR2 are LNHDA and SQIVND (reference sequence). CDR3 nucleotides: TGTGCCAGCAGCCCGGGCGGGGGGATCTACGAGCAGTACTTC. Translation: CASSPGGGIYEQYF.

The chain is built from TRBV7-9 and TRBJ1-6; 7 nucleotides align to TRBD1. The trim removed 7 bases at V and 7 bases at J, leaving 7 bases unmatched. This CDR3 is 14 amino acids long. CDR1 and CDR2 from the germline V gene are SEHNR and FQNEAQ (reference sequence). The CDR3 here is CASTKDRVNSPLHF. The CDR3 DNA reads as TGTGCCAGCACCAAAGACAGGGTAAATTCACCCCTCCACTTT.

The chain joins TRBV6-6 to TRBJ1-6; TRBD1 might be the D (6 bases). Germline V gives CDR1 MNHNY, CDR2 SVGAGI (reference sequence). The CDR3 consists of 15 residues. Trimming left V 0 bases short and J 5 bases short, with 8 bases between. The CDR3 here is CASSYSAGDNSPLHF. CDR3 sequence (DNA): TGTGCCAGCAGTTACTCAGCAGGGGATAATTCACCCCTCCACTTT.

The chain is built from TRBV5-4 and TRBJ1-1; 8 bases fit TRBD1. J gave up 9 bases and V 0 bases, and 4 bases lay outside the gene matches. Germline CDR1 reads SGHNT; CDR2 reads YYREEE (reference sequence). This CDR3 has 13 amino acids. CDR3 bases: TGTGCCAGCAGCTTGGCAGGGGGCGAGCAAGCTTTCTTT. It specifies CASSLAGGEQAFF.

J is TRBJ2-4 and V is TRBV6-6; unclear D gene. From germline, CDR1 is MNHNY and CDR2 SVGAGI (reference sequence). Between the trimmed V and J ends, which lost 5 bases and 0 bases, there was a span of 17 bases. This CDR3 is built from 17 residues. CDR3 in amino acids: CASSPRRESVAKNIQYF. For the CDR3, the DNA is TGTGCCAGCAGTCCGAGGCGAGAGTCTGTAGCCAAAAACATTCAGTACTTC.

In DNA, the CDR3 is TGTGCCAGCACCCGACAGGGGGCGGTTAATGAGCAGTTCTTC. Amino acids: CASTRQGAVNEQFF. The chain uses TRBV6-5 and TRBJ2-1; the match to TRBD1 covers 10 bases. The CDR3 runs to 14 residues. The germline CDR1 and CDR2 sequences are MNHEY and SVGAGI. V was clipped by 7 bases and J by 7 bases; unmatched bases: 7.

The CDR3 spells CATTGGVGVGYTF. The CDR3 nucleotides are TGTGCCACCACCGGGGGGGTAGGGGTTGGCTACACCTTC. This chain joins TRBV10-3 and TRBJ1-2; D perhaps matches TRBD1 (5 bases). The CDR3 runs to 13 residues. The V end lost 10 bases, the J end lost 7 bases, and 19 bases lay between the germline ends. Germline V gene lookup returns CDR1 ENHRY and CDR2 SYGVKD.

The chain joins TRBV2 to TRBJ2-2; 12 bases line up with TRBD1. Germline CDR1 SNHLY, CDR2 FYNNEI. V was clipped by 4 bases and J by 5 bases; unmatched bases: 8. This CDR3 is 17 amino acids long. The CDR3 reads CASSAPKGQGATGELFF. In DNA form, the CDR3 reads TGTGCCAGCAGTGCCCCTAAGGGACAGGGGGCGACCGGGGAGCTGTTTTTT.

CDR3 residues: CATSRDRSIYEQYF. In DNA, the CDR3 is TGTGCCACCAGCAGAGATAGGAGCATCTACGAGCAGTACTTC. The rearrangement links TRBV15 to TRBJ2-7; D is unresolved. The CDR3 has 14 residues. CDR1 is LNHNV, CDR2 YYDKDF, per germline (reference sequence). Trimming removed 0 bases at V and 3 bases at J, with 9 bases between. Supplemented by reference TRBV15 and TRBJ2-7, the full variable domain reads DAMVIQNPRYQVTQFGKPVTLSCSQTLNHNVMYWYQQKSSQAPKLLFHYYDKDFNNEADTPDNFQSRRPNTSFCFLDIRSPGLGDTAMYLCATSRDRSIYEQYFGPGTRLTVT.

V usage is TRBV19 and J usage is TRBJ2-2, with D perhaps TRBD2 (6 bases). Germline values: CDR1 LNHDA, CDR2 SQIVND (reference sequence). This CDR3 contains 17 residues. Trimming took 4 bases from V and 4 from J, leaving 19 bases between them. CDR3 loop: CASSTSDANGGTGELFF. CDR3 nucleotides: TGTGCCAGTAGTACCTCGGACGCCAACGGGGGCACCGGGGAGCTGTTTTTT.

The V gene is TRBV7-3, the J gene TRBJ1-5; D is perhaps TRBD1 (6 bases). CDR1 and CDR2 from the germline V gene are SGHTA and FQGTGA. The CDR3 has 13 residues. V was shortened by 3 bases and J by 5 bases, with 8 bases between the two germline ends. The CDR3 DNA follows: TGTGCCAGCAGCTTCAGGGGTTATCAGCCCCAGCATTTT. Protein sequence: CASSFRGYQPQHF.

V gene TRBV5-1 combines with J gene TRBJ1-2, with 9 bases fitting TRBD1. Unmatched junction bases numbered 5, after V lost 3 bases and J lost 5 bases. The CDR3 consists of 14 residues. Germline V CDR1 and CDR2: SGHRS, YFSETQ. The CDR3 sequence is CASSSGQGGYGYTF. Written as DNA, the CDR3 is TGCGCCAGCAGCTCGGGACAGGGTGGGTATGGCTACACCTTC.

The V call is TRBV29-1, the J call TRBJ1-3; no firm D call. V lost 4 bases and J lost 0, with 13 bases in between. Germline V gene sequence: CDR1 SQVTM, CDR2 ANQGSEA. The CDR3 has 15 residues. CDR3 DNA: TGCAGCGTTGGAGGCGCAGCGAGCTCTGGAAACACCATATATTTT. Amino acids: CSVGGAASSGNTIYF.

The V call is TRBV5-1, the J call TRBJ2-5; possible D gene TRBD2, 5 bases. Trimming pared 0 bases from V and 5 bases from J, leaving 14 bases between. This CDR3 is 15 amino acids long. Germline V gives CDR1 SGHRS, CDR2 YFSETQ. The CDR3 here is CASSLGLAAWETQYF. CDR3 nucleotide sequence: TGCGCCAGCAGCTTGGGGCTAGCCGCTTGGGAGACCCAGTACTTC.